Shown below are 14 T cell receptor beta chains from a single sample sequenced in a study of cytomegalovirus exposure and HLA in healthy donors. Primers for the PCR totalled 60 Vbeta and 13 Jbeta. The repertoire was sequenced with immunoSEQ multiplex PCR; TCRdb's copy has only in-frame clones and lacks some. The sample consists of 150,000 to 200,000 clones, 70% to 85% of them appearing once. Input material: PBMCs. The receptors were gathered from a woman in her twenties or thirties in good health and CMV-seropositive.

This clone was seen a single time. The V gene is TRBV7-6, the J gene TRBJ2-7; D is perhaps TRBD1 (6 bases). V lost 2 bases and J lost 2, with 10 bases in between. This CDR3 region has 14 residues. The germline CDR1 and CDR2 sequences are SGHVS and FNYEAQ. CDR3 protein: CASSLPGQTYEQYF. CDR3 nucleotides: TGTGCCAGCAGCTTACCCGGACAGACCTACGAGCAGTACTTC.

This clone was observed once. The chain has TRBV29-1 and TRBJ2-3, with TRBD2 matching 9 bases. With V trimmed by 4 bases and J by 4 bases, 6 bases remained unmatched. CDR1 SQVTM and CDR2 ANQGSEA come from the germline V gene. CDR3 size: 14 residues. CDR3 loop: CSVASGGWSDTQYF. CDR3 nucleotides: TGCAGCGTTGCAAGCGGGGGGTGGTCAGATACGCAGTATTTT.

The chain uses TRBV25-1 and TRBJ2-1, with 10 nucleotides matching TRBD2. V dropped 1 base and J dropped 5; count of bases not matched to a gene: 5. The CDR3 totals 16 residues. Germline V CDR1 and CDR2: MGHDK, SYGVNS. CDR3 amino acids: CASSELGLASDNEQFF. For the CDR3, the DNA is TGTGCCAGCAGTGAATTGGGACTAGCGTCTGACAATGAGCAGTTCTTC.

This chain connects TRBV30 to TRBJ2-7; TRBD1 aligns across 7 bases. The germline V gene encodes CDR1 GTSNPN and CDR2 SVGIG (reference sequence). J gave up 2 bases and V 1 base, and 5 bases lay outside the gene matches. The CDR3 has 14 amino acids. The CDR3, as DNA: TGTGCCTGGAGTGCGACAGGGATCCCCTACGAGCAGTACTTC. It codes for CAWSATGIPYEQYF.

V usage is TRBV4-2 and J usage is TRBJ2-7, with D perhaps TRBD2 (5 bases). Looked up from germline, CDR1 is LGHNA and CDR2 is YNFKEQ. This CDR3 has 18 amino acids. V lost 0 bases and J 7 bases, leaving 25 bases between the germline ends. For the CDR3, the DNA is TGTGCCAGCAGCCAAGATATTGGCCAGAGGTCGGCAAGGACTGAGCAGTACTTC. It encodes CASSQDIGQRSARTEQYF.

This chain uses TRBV5-4 with TRBJ2-7, with 11 bases identical to TRBD2. Germline V gene sequence: CDR1 SGHNT, CDR2 YYREEE (reference sequence). The CDR3 runs to 14 residues. Trimming at V came to 2 bases and at J to 4 bases, leaving 2 bases not matched to a gene. CDR3 sequence reads: CASSFTSGGYEQYF. The DNA for the CDR3 is TGTGCCAGCAGCTTCACTAGCGGGGGTTACGAGCAGTACTTC.

This clone has just a few counts. The chain employs TRBV11-2 and TRBJ1-4; 7 nucleotides line up with TRBD1. The CDR3 is 14 residues long. In germline, CDR1 is SGHAT, CDR2 FQNNGV. Germline trimming cut 1 base from V and 8 bases from J; bases unmatched to any gene: 4. DNA for the CDR3: TGTGCCAGCAGCTTAGGACAGGGAGGAGAAAAACTGTTTTTT. Its translation: CASSLGQGGEKLFF.

The V gene is TRBV4-3, the J gene TRBJ2-1, with D perhaps TRBD1 (8 bases). V gave up 4 bases and J gave up 4 bases, with 14 bases separating them. The length of the CDR3 is 15 residues. Germline CDR1 reads LGHNA; CDR2 reads YSLEER. CDR3 loop: CASSPTGGVYNEQFF. DNA of the CDR3: TGCGCCAGCAGCCCTACAGGGGGGGTATACAATGAGCAGTTCTTC.

CDR3 loop: CASRKGQSYEQYF. The CDR3 DNA sequence: TGTGCCAGCAGGAAGGGACAGTCCTACGAGCAGTACTTC. V usage is TRBV6-1 and J usage is TRBJ2-7; 7 nucleotides line up with TRBD1. This CDR3 contains 13 residues. Germline assignment: CDR1 MNHNS and CDR2 SASEGT. V trimming: 6 bases; J trimming: 1 base; junction bases outside the gene matches: 3.

V is TRBV7-7 and J is TRBJ1-3, with D hard to call. This CDR3 comprises 16 residues. Germline assignment: CDR1 SSHAT and CDR2 FNYEAQ (reference sequence). Trimming shortened V by 6 bases and J by 5 bases, and 20 bases separated the two germline ends. The CDR3 is CASSWAGPPERNTIYF. CDR3 coding DNA: TGTGCCAGCAGTTGGGCGGGCCCGCCCGAGAGAAACACCATATATTTT.

The J gene is TRBJ1-5, the V gene TRBV7-9; perhaps TRBD1 as D (6 bases). In germline, CDR1 is SEHNR, CDR2 FQNEAQ (reference sequence). With 5 bases removed from V and 7 bases from J, the gap between germline ends came to 18 bases. The CDR3 has 15 amino acids. The CDR3 DNA is TGTGCCAGCAGCCCATTGGGGGGGGCCCACCAGCCCCAGCATTTT. Amino acids: CASSPLGGAHQPQHF.

This sequence joins TRBV5-4 and TRBJ2-7, with D maybe TRBD2 (7 bases). CDR3 size: 14 residues. Germline V gene data show CDR1 as SGHNT and CDR2 as YYREEE (reference sequence). The V end lost 5 bases, the J end lost 5 bases, and 17 bases lay between the germline ends. The CDR3: CASSPGGLFNEQYF. DNA of the CDR3: TGTGCCAGCAGTCCCGGGGGGCTCTTCAACGAGCAGTACTTC.

As regards this clone: This same CDR3 is encoded by further DNA sequences in the sample. As DNA, the CDR3 is TGCAGCGTGGTCAGGGGTAACTATGGCTACACCTTC. This encodes CSVVRGNYGYTF. The gene calls are TRBV29-1 and TRBJ1-2; the D gene is possibly TRBD1 (6 bases). V dropped 6 bases and J dropped 1 base, with 9 bases sitting between them. The CDR3 totals 12 residues. Germline V gene sequence: CDR1 SQVTM, CDR2 ANQGSEA.

The sample holds a few counts of this clone. The gene calls are TRBV6-1 and TRBJ2-2, with 11 bases aligning to TRBD2. The CDR3 is 17 residues long. Germline CDR1 and CDR2: MNHNS and SASEGT. After removal of 4 bases from V and 2 bases from J, the junction contained 6 bases not matched to a gene. The CDR3 sequence: CASSGTSGGENTGELFF. Here the CDR3 DNA reads TGTGCCAGCAGTGGTACTAGCGGGGGTGAAAACACCGGGGAGCTGTTTTTT.